This T cell receptor beta chain was identified during a study of T cell repertoires in cytomegalovirus infection. Germline V gives CDR1 MNHEY, CDR2 SMNVEV (reference sequence). The V end was cut by 7 bases, the J end by 7 bases, with 14 bases between. The CDR3 is 13 amino acids. Ten or more counts support this clonotype. TCRdb ran MiXCR on the reads and lists one entry per CDR3 protein. Counted here are 400,000 to 550,000 distinct CDR3 sequences, roughly 10% occurring once; the ten biggest clones make up around 9.6%. The receptor was isolated from a human donor in good health (CMV status not recorded). Some clones in this sample may be carry-over from other donors' samples. The sample taken for sequencing was PBMCs. The genes are TRBV27 and TRBJ1-5; D is undetermined. DNA of the CDR3: TGTGCCAGCACCACCCGCCCGGAGCAGCCCCAGCATTTT. Amino acid sequence: CASTTRPEQPQHF.